This entry lists 13 T cell receptor beta chains sequenced from one sample in a study of blood T cell repertoires in COVID-19. TCRdb's table, derived via immunoSEQ multiplex PCR, lists solely in-frame clones and lacks some. The data contain 140,000 or so clones, about 88% of them singletons. The specimen was peripheral blood. The receptors stem from a human donor with COVID-19, enrolled during active disease. The donor label of this sample is uncertain.

This chain links TRBV5-4 with TRBJ1-2; maybe TRBD1 (5 bases). This CDR3 spans 14 amino acids. Trimming took 1 base from V and 2 from J, leaving 9 bases between them. Germline CDR1 and CDR2: SGHNT and YYREEE (reference sequence). For the CDR3, the DNA is TGTGCCAGCAGCTTGCAGGGTGTGAACTATGGCTACACCTTC. Its protein is CASSLQGVNYGYTF.

The chain combines TRBV19 with TRBJ2-2, with TRBD2 as a possible D gene (6 bases). Germline V gene sequence: CDR1 LNHDA, CDR2 SQIVND (reference sequence). The CDR3 loop spans 15 amino acids. V was cut by 5 bases and J by 5 bases, with 15 bases left in between. Here the CDR3 DNA reads TGTGCCAGTAGTGAGGCAGCGGGCTATACCGGGGAGCTGTTTTTT. Protein: CASSEAAGYTGELFF.

The chain links TRBV12-3 or TRBV12-4 to TRBJ1-1; 8 bases agree with TRBD1. The CDR3 is 11 residues long. V lost 7 bases, J lost 10 bases, and 5 bases stayed unmatched. DNA of the CDR3: TGTGCCAGCACCAGGGGGCTCGGAGCTTTCTTT. Translating it yields CASTRGLGAFF.

The chain is built from TRBV2 and TRBJ2-2, with D possibly being TRBD1 (6 bases). The germline gives CDR1 SNHLY, CDR2 FYNNEI. V lost 6 bases and J lost 4, with 12 bases in between. This CDR3 contains 14 residues. CDR3 nucleotide sequence: TGTGCCAGCAGAGGACAGAGAACCACCGGGGAGCTGTTTTTT. Its translation is CASRGQRTTGELFF.

The gene calls are TRBV5-1 and TRBJ1-4; D perhaps matches TRBD1 (6 bases). This CDR3 spans 15 amino acids. Germline CDR1 reads SGHRS; CDR2 reads YFSETQ. Trimming pared 6 bases from V and 6 bases from J, leaving 18 bases between. Here the CDR3 reads CASTGSGGEDEKLFF. The CDR3 nucleotides are TGCGCCAGCACGGGTTCTGGGGGCGAGGATGAAAAACTGTTTTTT.

This clone was seen a few times. The chain joins TRBV9 to TRBJ1-1; D gene uncertain. Germline CDR1 reads SGDLS; CDR2 reads YYNGEE. The CDR3 length is 15 residues. V lost 4 bases to trimming and J lost 0 bases, with 13 bases between them. The CDR3 DNA reads as TGTGCCAGCAGCTCACGACGCGGTATGAACACTGAAGCTTTCTTT. Translation: CASSSRRGMNTEAFF.

The chain links TRBV11-3 to TRBJ2-2; the D gene is possibly TRBD2 (5 bases). Germline CDR1 reads SGHNT; CDR2 reads YENEEA. CDR3 length: 18 residues. V was pared by 1 base and J by 0 bases, with 15 bases between. The DNA of the CDR3 is TGTGCCAGCAGCTTAGGTCCGGGATACTCCGCGAACACCGGGGAGCTGTTTTTT. Its translation is CASSLGPGYSANTGELFF.

The chain carries TRBV12-5 and TRBJ2-2; 7 bases line up with TRBD1. The CDR3 covers 16 residues. CDR1 and CDR2 (germline): LGHNT, FRNRAP. The V segment lost 0 bases and the J segment 7 bases; nucleotides outside the gene matches: 8. The chain's CDR3 is CASGLVVDRAGGELFF. CDR3 nucleotides: TGTGCTAGTGGTTTGGTAGTCGACAGGGCGGGCGGGGAGCTGTTTTTT. Using reference TRBV12-5 and TRBJ2-2 for the parts outside the CDR3, the full variable domain is DARVTQTPRHKVTEMGQEVTMRCQPILGHNTVFWYRQTMMQGLELLAYFRNRAPLDDSGMPKDRFSAEMPDATLATLKIQPSEPRDSAVYFCASGLVVDRAGGELFFGEGSRLTVL.

The gene calls are TRBV3-1 (or the pseudogene TRBV3-2) and TRBJ2-5; 11 bases match TRBD2. Per the germline V gene, CDR1 is LGHDT and CDR2 is YNNKEL (reference sequence). The CDR3 consists of 18 residues. Losses at the gene ends were 4 bases for V and 4 bases for J; bases not matched to a gene: 14. CDR3 nucleotide sequence: TGTGCCAGCAGCCCCTCTTTTAGCGGGGGGGCCGTCGGAGAGACCCAGTACTTC. Its translation: CASSPSFSGGAVGETQYF.

The chain is built from TRBV7-3 and TRBJ2-1; perhaps TRBD2 as D (5 bases). This CDR3 comprises 13 residues. V lost 7 bases to trimming and J lost 7 bases, with 14 bases between them. Germline V CDR1 and CDR2: SGHTA, FQGTGA. The CDR3 DNA reads as TGTGCCAGCAAAGCGGCAAACGCAAATGAGCAGTTCTTC. Translated, it gives CASKAANANEQFF.

This clone was seen only a few times. This chain joins TRBV25-1 and TRBJ1-2; 8 bases align to TRBD1. The CDR3 has 12 residues. With 6 bases clipped from V and 6 bases from J, the junction kept 3 bases outside the gene matches. Germline V gene lookup returns CDR1 MGHDK and CDR2 SYGVNS. The CDR3 is CASSPRGHGYTF. CDR3 bases: TGTGCCAGCAGCCCCAGGGGGCATGGCTACACCTTC.

The count of this clone is one. The chain links TRBV7-8 to TRBJ2-7; D is unclear. Trimming removed 5 bases at V and 9 bases at J, with 26 bases between. The CDR3 totals 16 residues. Germline V gives CDR1 SGHVS, CDR2 FQNEAQ. The CDR3 DNA sequence: TGTGCCAGCAGCCCCCTCCCACCTCCATCCTCCCTCGGGCAGTACTTC. Translating gives CASSPLPPPSSLGQYF.

The chain joins TRBV27 to TRBJ1-2, with TRBD1 matching over 8 bases. V shed 7 bases and J 0 bases; nucleotides not matched to a gene: 4. This CDR3 comprises 14 residues. Germline V gives CDR1 MNHEY, CDR2 SMNVEV (reference sequence). The CDR3 region is CASTTTGANYGYTF. In nucleotides, the CDR3 is TGTGCCAGCACCACGACAGGGGCTAACTATGGCTACACCTTC.